The 24 T cell receptor beta chains listed next were all sequenced from one sample in a study of T-cell memory formation after mild COVID-19. Each CDR3 protein is one row after TCRdb ran MiXCR on the 5' RACE reads. The top ten hold 12% of the sample, which has hundreds of thousands of distinct CDR3 sequences, about a sixth seen once. Sequenced sample: PBMCs or a T cell subset sorted from them (not recorded which). The receptors were gathered from an adult woman who had mild COVID-19 (a few samples of this study predate the infection). Cell type and time point are not known.

This chain joins TRBV7-8 and TRBJ2-2; D is undetermined. Germline V CDR1 and CDR2: SGHVS, FQNEAQ. This CDR3 has 15 amino acids. V lost 5 bases to trimming and J lost 4 bases, with 14 bases between them. In nucleotides, the CDR3 is TGTGCCAGCAGCCCGCAACCCATTGGCACCGGGGAGCTGTTTTTT. This gives the protein CASSPQPIGTGELFF.

There are a few counts of this clonotype. V and J are TRBV19 and TRBJ2-7, with D possibly TRBD1 on 6 matching bases. The V and J ends lost 9 bases and 4 bases respectively, with 19 bases between them. Germline lookup yields CDR1 LNHDA and CDR2 SQIVND (reference sequence). This CDR3 region has 14 residues. In DNA form, the CDR3 reads TGTGCCAGCTCTCCGGGACATGTGCAATACGAGCAGTACTTC. This sequence encodes CASSPGHVQYEQYF.

The sample holds many counts of this clonotype. The V and J genes are TRBV11-2 and TRBJ2-1; D is possibly TRBD1 or TRBD2 (7 bases each). Looked up from germline, CDR1 is SGHAT and CDR2 is FQNNGV. This CDR3 comprises 16 residues. V lost 4 bases to trimming and J lost 4 bases, with 17 bases between them. This CDR3 reads CASSSFQGGGYNEQFF. CDR3 in DNA: TGTGCCAGCAGCTCCTTTCAGGGGGGGGGATACAATGAGCAGTTCTTC.

This chain connects TRBV20-1 to TRBJ2-3; TRBD1 matches 10 bases. With 6 bases clipped from V and 1 base from J, the junction kept 4 bases outside the gene matches. CDR3 size: 14 residues. The germline CDR1 and CDR2 sequences are DFQATT and SNEGSKA (reference sequence). CDR3 sequence: CSATGTGGTDTQYF. CDR3 sequence (DNA): TGCAGTGCAACCGGGACAGGGGGCACAGATACGCAGTATTTT.

The sample holds a few counts of this clonotype. This sequence joins TRBV6-2 or TRBV6-3 and TRBJ2-3; weak D call: TRBD2 (5 bases). Trimming removed 6 bases from V and 10 bases from J, with 14 bases in between. Germline CDR1 and CDR2: MNHEY and SVGEGT. This CDR3 is built from 12 residues. CDR3: CASSLAQRAQYF. CDR3 DNA sequence: TGTGCCAGCAGCCTAGCCCAGAGGGCGCAGTATTTT.

This clonotype showed up just a few times. The chain recombines TRBV18 with TRBJ2-7, with D uncertain. Germline V lookup: CDR1 KGHSH, CDR2 LQKENI. The CDR3 consists of 12 residues. V was shortened by 6 bases and J by 7 bases, with 13 bases between the two germline ends. The DNA for the CDR3 is TGTGCCAGCTCCAACCTGGGCGGTGAGCAGTACTTC. It specifies CASSNLGGEQYF.

The V call is TRBV30, the J call TRBJ1-2, with TRBD1 matching over 7 bases. The CDR3 extends over 13 amino acids. Germline V gene lookup returns CDR1 GTSNPN and CDR2 SVGIG (reference sequence). Trimming took 4 bases from V and 8 from J; bases not matched to a gene: 10. CDR3 nucleotide sequence: TGTGCCTGGACATATCTACAGGGGATAGGCTACACCTTC. Protein product: CAWTYLQGIGYTF.

The V gene is TRBV13, the J gene TRBJ1-2; 10 positions agree with TRBD1. Germline V gene lookup returns CDR1 PRHDT and CDR2 FYEKMQ (reference sequence). The length of the CDR3 is 16 residues. V was pared by 3 bases and J by 5 bases, with 9 bases of the junction left unmatched. Here the CDR3 reads CASSFYRDRGRYGYTF. The CDR3 DNA is TGTGCCAGCAGCTTTTACCGGGACAGGGGTAGATATGGCTACACCTTC.

This clonotype was found many times. The junction and the germline gene differ at one end; a read error may be behind it. The V call is TRBV5-1, the J call TRBJ2-5; D is ambiguous. This CDR3 region has 13 residues. CDR1 is SGHRS, CDR2 YFSETQ, per germline. In DNA form, the CDR3 reads TGTGCCAGCAGCTTAGGTGTACAAGAGACCCAGTACTTC. This gives the protein CASSLGVQETQYF.

This clonotype was seen more than once but under ten times. V gene TRBV11-3 combines with J gene TRBJ2-1; D may be TRBD1 (5 bases). V was shortened by 1 base and J by 8 bases, with 12 bases between the two germline ends. Per the germline V gene, CDR1 is SGHNT and CDR2 is YENEEA. The CDR3 runs to 14 residues. CDR3 region: CASSLVGAGDEQFF. CDR3 bases: TGTGCCAGCAGCTTAGTAGGGGCCGGAGATGAGCAGTTCTTC.

The CDR3 sequence is CASSRISGGNSQETQYF. In DNA, the CDR3 is TGCGCCAGCAGCCGGATTTCAGGGGGCAATTCGCAAGAGACCCAGTACTTC. The genes are TRBV5-1 and TRBJ2-5; 8 nucleotides line up with TRBD1. Germline values: CDR1 SGHRS, CDR2 YFSETQ. The CDR3 contains 17 residues. The J segment lost 2 bases and the V segment lost 4 bases, leaving 13 bases of the junction unmatched.

A few counts support this clonotype. The chain has TRBV20-1 and TRBJ1-1, with D possibly matching TRBD1 (6 bases). Germline V gene data show CDR1 as DFQATT and CDR2 as SNEGSKA (reference sequence). The V and J ends lost 5 bases and 0 bases respectively, with 10 bases between them. There are 13 residues in the CDR3. The DNA of the CDR3 is TGCAGTGCTGGTGACAGGTTGAACACTGAAGCTTTCTTT. Its translation is CSAGDRLNTEAFF.

This clonotype has more than one count but fewer than ten. The chain has TRBV7-6 and TRBJ2-2; 9 bases line up with TRBD1. V gave up 2 bases and J gave up 2 bases; unmatched junction bases: 6. CDR1 is SGHVS and CDR2 is FNYEAQ in the germline V gene. This CDR3 spans 17 amino acids. CDR3 in DNA: TGTGCCAGCAGCTTATTTGGGGGACAGGGTAACACCGGGGAGCTGTTTTTT. Its protein product is CASSLFGGQGNTGELFF. Drawing the rest from reference TRBV7-6 and TRBJ2-2, the complete variable domain is GAGVSQSPRYKVTKRGQDVALRCDPISGHVSLYWYRQALGQGPEFLTYFNYEAQQDKSGLPNDRFSAERPEGSISTLTIQRTEQRDSAMYRCASSLFGGQGNTGELFFGEGSRLTVL.

This clonotype was recorded a few times. The chain employs TRBV6-2 or TRBV6-3 and TRBJ2-1; 13 bases fit TRBD2. CDR3 length: 18 amino acids. V shed 5 bases, J shed 6 bases, and the junction held 13 bases outside the gene matches. The germline V gene has CDR1 MNHEY and CDR2 SVGEGT. The CDR3 DNA reads TGTGCCAGCAGTCCGATATTTCCGGGACTAGCGGGAATCAATGAGCAGTTCTTC. The encoded protein is CASSPIFPGLAGINEQFF.

This clonotype came up a few times. J is TRBJ2-2 and V is TRBV18, with TRBD1 matching over 8 bases. CDR1 KGHSH and CDR2 LQKENI come from the germline V gene. V gave up 6 bases and J gave up 4 bases; unmatched junction bases: 10. This CDR3 comprises 16 residues. CDR3 coding DNA: TGTGCCAGCTCGCGGGACAGGCGAGGGAGCACCGGGGAGCTGTTTTTT. It specifies CASSRDRRGSTGELFF.

The gene calls are TRBV7-9 and TRBJ2-1; D possibly corresponds to TRBD2 (5 bases). Looked up from germline, CDR1 is SEHNR and CDR2 is FQNEAQ (reference sequence). V was trimmed by 7 bases and J by 4 bases, leaving 14 bases between them. This CDR3 is built from 14 residues. CDR3 protein: CASTSGGIYNEQFF. Written as DNA, the CDR3 is TGTGCCAGCACGAGCGGCGGAATTTACAATGAGCAGTTCTTC.

In this sample, this clonotype turned up a few times. The gene calls are TRBV27 and TRBJ2-7; a weak D match, TRBD1 (6 bases). Trimming took off 6 bases at V and 0 bases at J, with 9 bases between the two ends. From germline, CDR1 is MNHEY and CDR2 SMNVEV (reference sequence). The CDR3 contains 13 residues. For the CDR3, the DNA is TGTGCCAGCAGATGGGACATCTCCTACGAGCAGTACTTC. Amino acids: CASRWDISYEQYF.

The V and J genes are TRBV6-5 and TRBJ2-2; 7 bases match TRBD2. Looked up from germline, CDR1 is MNHEY and CDR2 is SVGAGI. V trimming: 2 bases; J trimming: 8 bases; junction bases outside the gene matches: 5. There are 14 residues in the CDR3. The CDR3 loop reads CASSYGGGRGELFF. In DNA, the CDR3 is TGTGCCAGCAGTTACGGCGGGGGTCGGGGGGAGCTGTTTTTT.

Only a few counts were recorded for this clonotype. The V call is TRBV21-1, the J call TRBJ2-7; no DNA check was done on the table's D call, TRBD2. TRBV21-1 is deemed a pseudogene. The CDR3 totals 14 residues. CDR3 in amino acids: CASSLSGSRGEQYF. For the CDR3, the DNA is TGTGCCAGCAGCCTTAGCGGGAGTAGAGGCGAGCAGTACTTC.

This clonotype was found a few times. The V and J genes are TRBV4-2 and TRBJ1-4, with D possibly matching TRBD1 (6 bases). V dropped 7 bases and J dropped 4 bases, with 16 bases sitting between them. This CDR3 is 15 amino acids long. Germline lookup yields CDR1 LGHNA and CDR2 YNFKEQ. DNA for the CDR3: TGTGCCAGCAAGAGGGGGGGGCGAGGTAATGAAAAACTGTTTTTT. Protein: CASKRGGRGNEKLFF.

This clonotype was counted between two and nine times. The genes are TRBV10-3 and TRBJ2-7; D tentatively fits TRBD1 or TRBD2 (5 bases each). The CDR3 loop spans 13 amino acids. Germline V lookup: CDR1 ENHRY, CDR2 SYGVKD. The germline V and J ends were trimmed by 11 bases and 1 base, with 15 bases remaining between them. The CDR3, as DNA: TGTGCCGTCACGTGGGACCGATCCTACGAGCAGTACTTC. Its protein product is CAVTWDRSYEQYF.

This clonotype has only one observation. J is TRBJ2-2 and V is TRBV11-3; 8 nucleotides align to TRBD1. Germline lookup yields CDR1 SGHNT and CDR2 YENEEA. The CDR3 length is 16 residues. After removal of 3 bases from V and 7 bases from J, the junction contained 10 bases not matched to a gene. CDR3 loop: CASSLQGARVGGELFF. CDR3 bases: TGTGCCAGCAGCTTGCAGGGGGCGCGAGTTGGCGGGGAGCTGTTTTTT.

The chain is built from TRBV7-3 and TRBJ1-1; 9 bases fit TRBD1. In germline, CDR1 is SGHTA, CDR2 FQGTGA. V gave up 6 bases and J gave up 0 bases; unmatched junction bases: 5. The CDR3 is 15 amino acids. The CDR3 DNA reads as TGTGCCAGCAGTGTACAGGGGGCTTTGAACACTGAAGCTTTCTTT. Protein: CASSVQGALNTEAFF.

The genes are TRBV11-2 and TRBJ2-1; 9 bases fit TRBD2. The junction had 8 bases not matched to a gene; V was cut back by 3 bases and J by 5 bases. CDR3 length equals 16 residues. From germline, CDR1 is SGHAT and CDR2 FQNNGV. As DNA, the CDR3 is TGTGCCAGCAGCTTCTCTTCTAGCGGGGAGGACAATGAGCAGTTCTTC. Translation: CASSFSSSGEDNEQFF.